This T cell receptor (beta chain) was sequenced for a study of Tregs in tolerant kidney transplant recipients. The study's findings and limits: No direct test of biological reproducibility was done here.

On this clone itself: Its cognate antigen is unknown.

This table comes from immunoSEQ multiplex PCR, and its TCRdb copy is limited to in-frame clones, with some not included. Seen here are roughly 17,000 clones, about four fifths observed once, and the top ten hold over 2%. The V gene's germline CDR1 is SGHTA and CDR2 FQGNSA. The length of the CDR3 is 14 residues. Unmatched junction bases numbered 5, after V lost 5 bases and J lost 7 bases. The specimen was Tregs from blood. The receptor was derived from a human donor in good health. The chain combines TRBV7-2 with TRBJ2-5; the match to TRBD2 covers 12 bases. CDR3 nucleotide sequence: TGTGCCAGCAGCCCGACTAGCGGGGGTGGGACCCAGTACTTC. Amino acids: CASSPTSGGGTQYF.